This passage covers 12 T cell receptor beta chains from one sample sequenced in a study of blood T cells in healthy people across ages. Through a sample-barcoded 5' primer and a J-beta primer mix, a second PCR was run for 7 to 11 cycles. TCRdb analysed the 5' RACE reads with MiXCR anew, one entry per CDR3 protein. Found here are about 570,000 distinct CDR3 sequences, about 29% of them singletons; the top ten hold approximately 3.3%. These same data were also listed under a study on T cells of mothers and their children.

Sequencing was performed on blood. These receptors originate from a boy younger than 10 in good health.

This clonotype was counted between two and nine times. This chain connects TRBV20-1 to TRBJ2-5; 7 positions agree with TRBD2. Per germline, CDR1 DFQATT and CDR2 SNEGSKA (reference sequence). With 0 bases clipped from V and 5 bases from J, the junction kept 9 bases outside the gene matches. The CDR3 has 15 amino acids. CDR3 sequence reads: CSARELGGGVETQYF. The CDR3, as DNA: TGCAGTGCTAGAGAGCTGGGGGGAGGGGTTGAGACCCAGTACTTC.

This clonotype has more than one count but fewer than ten. V gene TRBV20-1 combines with J gene TRBJ2-3, with D tentatively TRBD1 or TRBD2 (5 bases each). CDR3 length: 11 residues. Germline V gene data show CDR1 as DFQATT and CDR2 as SNEGSKA (reference sequence). V dropped 5 bases and J dropped 7 bases, with 10 bases sitting between them. CDR3 DNA: TGCAGTGCTGGGGACCCGAATACGCAGTATTTT. Amino acids: CSAGDPNTQYF.

This sequence joins TRBV2 and TRBJ2-3, with a tentative D call TRBD1 (6 bases). The CDR3 has 12 residues. Trimming shortened V by 2 bases and J by 6 bases, and 6 bases separated the two germline ends. Germline loops: CDR1 SNHLY, CDR2 FYNNEI. CDR3 sequence: CASSETGDTQYF. The CDR3 DNA follows: TGTGCCAGCAGTGAAACAGGGGATACGCAGTATTTT.

There are a few counts of this clonotype. This chain connects TRBV4-3 to TRBJ2-5; 11 positions match TRBD2. Judging by the DNA end, TRBJ2-1 fits better; the J call may be wrong. The CDR3 is 17 residues long. Looked up from germline, CDR1 is LGHNA and CDR2 is YSLEER. The CDR3 DNA reads TGCGCCAGCAGCCAAGCACTAGCGGGAGAGGGGAGGGATGAGCAGTTCTTC. Its protein is CASSQALAGEGRDEQFF.

This clonotype was picked up a small number of times. The rearrangement joins TRBV9 to TRBJ1-2; weak D call: TRBD1 (5 bases). V lost 4 bases and J 4 bases, leaving 17 bases between the germline ends. The germline V gene has CDR1 SGDLS and CDR2 YYNGEE. The CDR3 consists of 15 residues. The CDR3 spells CASSPGGEISYGYTF. The DNA of the CDR3 is TGTGCCAGCAGCCCCGGGGGAGAAATCTCCTATGGCTACACCTTC.

The chain is built from TRBV3-1 and TRBJ2-7; 9 bases map to TRBD2. The CDR3 is 16 amino acids. Germline V gives CDR1 LGHDT, CDR2 YNNKEL (reference sequence). Trimming took 1 base from V and 4 from J; bases not matched to a gene: 8. The CDR3 loop is CASSQAPAGGRYEQYF. The CDR3 bases are TGTGCCAGCAGCCAAGCTCCGGCGGGGGGGAGATACGAGCAGTACTTC.

This clonotype was observed a few times. The rearrangement joins TRBV12-3 or TRBV12-4 to TRBJ2-1, with 8 bases that match TRBD1. The CDR3 sequence is 15 residues long. V shed 5 bases and J 4 bases; nucleotides not matched to a gene: 7. In DNA, the CDR3 is TGTGCCAGCAGTCTGGACAGGGCAACTTACAATGAGCAGTTCTTC. Its translation is CASSLDRATYNEQFF.

This clonotype has just a few counts. The V and J genes are TRBV20-1 and TRBJ2-5; the match to TRBD2 covers 10 bases. The J call may be mistaken, given a closer DNA end match to TRBJ2-1. There are 13 residues in the CDR3. Germline loops: CDR1 DFQATT, CDR2 SNEGSKA (reference sequence). CDR3 bases: TGCAGTGCTACCAGCGGGGGGGACAATGAGCAGTTCTTC. It specifies CSATSGGDNEQFF.

Comment on this clonotype: Its ends do not fully match the called genes, so a read error is possible. The CDR3 nucleotides read TGCGCCAGCAGCTTGGATGGACAGGACGAGGACTTC. Translation: CASSLDGQDEDF. The chain has TRBV5-1 and TRBJ2-4, with 7 bases identical to TRBD1. CDR3 length equals 12 residues. The V gene's germline CDR1 is SGHRS and CDR2 YFSETQ.

This clonotype turned up a few times. The V gene is TRBV10-3, the J gene TRBJ2-5; weak D call: TRBD2 (7 bases). The end of the DNA fits TRBJ2-7 better, so the J call may be wrong. There are 17 residues in the CDR3. From germline, CDR1 is ENHRY and CDR2 SYGVKD. The DNA of the CDR3 is TGTGCCATCAGTGAGTCGAGGGGAGGGGGGAGCTCCTACGAGCAGTACTTC. Protein product: CAISESRGGGSSYEQYF.

Remarks on this clonotype: The junction shows a germline mismatch at one end, possibly a read error. The V call is TRBV12-3 or TRBV12-4, the J call TRBJ2-6, with D perhaps TRBD1 (5 bases). The CDR3 loop spans 14 amino acids. The CDR3 DNA reads TGTGCCAGCAGTTTCAGCTCTGGGGCCACCGTCCTGACTTTC. It specifies CASSFSSGATVLTF.

The rearrangement uses TRBV20-1 and TRBJ2-3, with no clear D. This CDR3 comprises 12 residues. V dropped 5 bases and J dropped 6 bases, with 12 bases sitting between them. Germline V lookup: CDR1 DFQATT, CDR2 SNEGSKA (reference sequence). In DNA, the CDR3 is TGCAGTGCTCTTGGTAGAGGCGATACGCAGTATTTT. Its translation: CSALGRGDTQYF.